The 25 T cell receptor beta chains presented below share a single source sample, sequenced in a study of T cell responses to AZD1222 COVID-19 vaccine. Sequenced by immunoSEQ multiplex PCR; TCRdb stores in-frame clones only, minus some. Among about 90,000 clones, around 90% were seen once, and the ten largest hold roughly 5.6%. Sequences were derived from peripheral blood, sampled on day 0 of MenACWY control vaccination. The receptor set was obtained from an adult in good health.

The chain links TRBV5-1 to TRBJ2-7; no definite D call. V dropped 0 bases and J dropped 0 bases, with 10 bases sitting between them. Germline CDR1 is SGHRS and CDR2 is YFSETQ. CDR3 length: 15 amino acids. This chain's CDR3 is CASSLGGRSSYEQYF. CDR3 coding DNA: TGCGCCAGCAGCTTGGGAGGTAGGAGCTCCTACGAGCAGTACTTC.

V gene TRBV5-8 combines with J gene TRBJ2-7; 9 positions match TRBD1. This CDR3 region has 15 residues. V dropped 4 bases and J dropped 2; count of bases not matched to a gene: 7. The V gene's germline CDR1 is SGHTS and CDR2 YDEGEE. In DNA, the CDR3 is TGTGCCAGCAGCGCCGGACAGGGGAAGACCTACGAGCAGTACTTC. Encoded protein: CASSAGQGKTYEQYF.

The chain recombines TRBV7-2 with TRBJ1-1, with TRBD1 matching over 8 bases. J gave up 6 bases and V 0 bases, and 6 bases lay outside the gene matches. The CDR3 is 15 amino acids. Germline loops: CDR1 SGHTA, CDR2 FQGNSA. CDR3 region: CASSLALQGVPEAFF. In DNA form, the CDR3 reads TGTGCCAGCAGCTTAGCGCTACAGGGGGTCCCTGAAGCTTTCTTT.

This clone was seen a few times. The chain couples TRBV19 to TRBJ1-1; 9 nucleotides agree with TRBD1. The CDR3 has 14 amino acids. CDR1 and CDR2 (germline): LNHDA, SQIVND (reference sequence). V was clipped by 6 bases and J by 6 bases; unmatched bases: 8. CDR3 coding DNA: TGTGCCAGTAGGCCGGGACAGGGCGTTCCTGAAGCTTTCTTT. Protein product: CASRPGQGVPEAFF.

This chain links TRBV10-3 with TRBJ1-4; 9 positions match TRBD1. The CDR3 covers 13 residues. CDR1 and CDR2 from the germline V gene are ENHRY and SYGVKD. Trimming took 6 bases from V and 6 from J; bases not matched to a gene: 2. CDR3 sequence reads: CAISRTGDEKLFF. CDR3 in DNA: TGTGCCATCAGCCGGACAGGGGATGAAAAACTGTTTTTT.

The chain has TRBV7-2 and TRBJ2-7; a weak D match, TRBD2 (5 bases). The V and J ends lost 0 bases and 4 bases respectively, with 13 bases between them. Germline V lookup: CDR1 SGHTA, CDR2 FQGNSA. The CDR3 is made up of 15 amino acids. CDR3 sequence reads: CASSLAAGRQYEQYF. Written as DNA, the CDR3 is TGTGCCAGCAGCTTAGCGGCTGGGAGACAATACGAGCAGTACTTC.

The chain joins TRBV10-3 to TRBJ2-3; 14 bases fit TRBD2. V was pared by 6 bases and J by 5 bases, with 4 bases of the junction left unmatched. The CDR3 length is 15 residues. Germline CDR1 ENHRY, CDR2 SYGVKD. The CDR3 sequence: CAIRQGTSGGDTQYF. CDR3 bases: TGTGCCATCAGACAAGGGACTAGCGGGGGAGATACGCAGTATTTT.

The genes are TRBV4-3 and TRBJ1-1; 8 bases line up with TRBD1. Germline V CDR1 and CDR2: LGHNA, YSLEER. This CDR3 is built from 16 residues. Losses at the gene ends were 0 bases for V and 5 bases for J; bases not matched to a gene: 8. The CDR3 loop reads CASSQDMQGALTEAFF. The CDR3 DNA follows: TGCGCCAGCAGCCAAGATATGCAGGGGGCTCTGACTGAAGCTTTCTTT.

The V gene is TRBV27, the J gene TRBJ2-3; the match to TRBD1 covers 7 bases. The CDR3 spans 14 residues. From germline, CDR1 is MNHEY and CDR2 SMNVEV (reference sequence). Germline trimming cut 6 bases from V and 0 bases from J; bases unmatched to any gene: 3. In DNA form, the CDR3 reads TGTGCCAGCAGATCGGACAGGAGCACAGATACGCAGTATTTT. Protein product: CASRSDRSTDTQYF.

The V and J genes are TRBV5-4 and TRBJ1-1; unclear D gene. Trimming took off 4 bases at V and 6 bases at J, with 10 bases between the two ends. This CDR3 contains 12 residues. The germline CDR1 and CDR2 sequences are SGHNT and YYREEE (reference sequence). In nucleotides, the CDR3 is TGTGCCAGCAGCCTTGGCGGGCCTGAAGCTTTCTTT. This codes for CASSLGGPEAFF. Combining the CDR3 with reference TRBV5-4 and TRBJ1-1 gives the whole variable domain ETGVTQSPTHLIKTRGQQVTLRCSSQSGHNTVSWYQQALGQGPQFIFQYYREEENGRGNFPPRFSGLQFPNYSSELNVNALELDDSALYLCASSLGGPEAFFGQGTRLTVV.

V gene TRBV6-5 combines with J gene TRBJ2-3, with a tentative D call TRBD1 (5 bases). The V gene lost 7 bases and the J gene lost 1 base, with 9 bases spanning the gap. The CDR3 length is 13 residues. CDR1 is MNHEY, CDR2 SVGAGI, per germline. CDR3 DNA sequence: TGTGCCAGCACGATGACAGGCACAGATACGCAGTATTTT. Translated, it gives CASTMTGTDTQYF.

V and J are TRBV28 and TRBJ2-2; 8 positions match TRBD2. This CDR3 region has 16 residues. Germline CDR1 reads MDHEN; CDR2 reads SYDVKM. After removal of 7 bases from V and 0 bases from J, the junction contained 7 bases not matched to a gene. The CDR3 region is CASTLTGGANTGELFF. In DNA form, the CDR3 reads TGTGCCAGCACGTTGACCGGGGGGGCGAACACCGGGGAGCTGTTTTTT.

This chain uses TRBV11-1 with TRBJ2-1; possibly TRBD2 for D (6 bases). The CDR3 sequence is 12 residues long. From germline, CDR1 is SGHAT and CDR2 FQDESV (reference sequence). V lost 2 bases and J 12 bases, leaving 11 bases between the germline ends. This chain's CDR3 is CASSLFLGGQFF. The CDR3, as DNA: TGTGCCAGCAGCTTATTCCTGGGAGGGCAGTTCTTC. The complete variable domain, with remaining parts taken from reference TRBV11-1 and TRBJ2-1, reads EAEVAQSPRYKITEKSQAVAFWCDPISGHATLYWYRQILGQGPELLVQFQDESVVDDSQLPKDRFSAERLKGVDSTLKIQPAELGDSAMYLCASSLFLGGQFFGPGTRLTVL.

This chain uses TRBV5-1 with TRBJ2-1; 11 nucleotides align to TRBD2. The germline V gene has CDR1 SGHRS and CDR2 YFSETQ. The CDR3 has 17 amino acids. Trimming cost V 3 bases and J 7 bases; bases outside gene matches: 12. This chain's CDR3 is CASSWTPRTSGFNEQFF. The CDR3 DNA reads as TGCGCCAGCAGCTGGACACCGCGGACTAGCGGGTTTAATGAGCAGTTCTTC.

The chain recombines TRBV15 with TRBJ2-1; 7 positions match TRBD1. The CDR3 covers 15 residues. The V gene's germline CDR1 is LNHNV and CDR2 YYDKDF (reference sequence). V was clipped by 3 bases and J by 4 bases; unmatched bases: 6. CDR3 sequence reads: CATSRAGGRYNEQFF. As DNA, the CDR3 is TGTGCCACCAGCAGGGCAGGGGGACGGTACAATGAGCAGTTCTTC.

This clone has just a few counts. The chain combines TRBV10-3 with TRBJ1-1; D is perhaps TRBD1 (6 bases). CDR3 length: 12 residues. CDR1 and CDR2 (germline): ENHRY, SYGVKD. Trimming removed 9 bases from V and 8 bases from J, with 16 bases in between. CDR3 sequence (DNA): TGTGCCATACAAGGACAGTCAACGGAAGCTTTCTTT. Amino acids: CAIQGQSTEAFF.

The CDR3 here is CASSDLYEQYF. As DNA, the CDR3 is TGCGCCAGCAGTGACCTCTACGAGCAGTACTTC. The V and J genes are TRBV10-2 and TRBJ2-7, with D unclear. V dropped 3 bases and J dropped 3 bases, with 3 bases sitting between them. The germline gives CDR1 WSHSY, CDR2 SAAADI. The CDR3 is made up of 11 amino acids.

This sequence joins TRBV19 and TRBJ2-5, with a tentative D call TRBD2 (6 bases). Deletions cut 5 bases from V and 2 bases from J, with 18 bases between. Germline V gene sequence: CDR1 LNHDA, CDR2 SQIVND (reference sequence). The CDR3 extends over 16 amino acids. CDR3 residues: CASSGRLVPDQETQYF. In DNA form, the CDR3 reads TGTGCCAGTAGTGGGAGACTAGTCCCCGATCAAGAGACCCAGTACTTC.

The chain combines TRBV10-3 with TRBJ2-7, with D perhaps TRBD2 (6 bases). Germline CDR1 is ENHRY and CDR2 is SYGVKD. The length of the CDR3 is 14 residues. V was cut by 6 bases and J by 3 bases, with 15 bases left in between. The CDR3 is CAISPGERGYEQYF. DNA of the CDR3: TGTGCCATCAGCCCGGGAGAGAGGGGCTACGAGCAGTACTTC.

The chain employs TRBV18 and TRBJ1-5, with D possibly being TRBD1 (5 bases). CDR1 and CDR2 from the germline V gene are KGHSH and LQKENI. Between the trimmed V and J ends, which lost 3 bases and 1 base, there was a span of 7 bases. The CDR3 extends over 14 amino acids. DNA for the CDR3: TGTGCCAGCTCACCGGGGGAGAGCAATCAGCCCCAGCATTTT. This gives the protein CASSPGESNQPQHF.

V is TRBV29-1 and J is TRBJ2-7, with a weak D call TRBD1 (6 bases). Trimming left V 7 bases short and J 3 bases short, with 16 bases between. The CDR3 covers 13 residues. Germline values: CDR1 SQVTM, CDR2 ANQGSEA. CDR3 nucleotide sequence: TGCAGCGCTCTGACAGGTCAGGGCTACGAGCAGTACTTC. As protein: CSALTGQGYEQYF.

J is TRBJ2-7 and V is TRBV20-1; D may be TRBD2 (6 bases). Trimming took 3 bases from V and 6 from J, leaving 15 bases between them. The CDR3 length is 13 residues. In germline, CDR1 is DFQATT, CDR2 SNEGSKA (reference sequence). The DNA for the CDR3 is TGCAGTGCTAGTCCTAGGGTGGGGGGCGAGCAGTACTTC. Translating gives CSASPRVGGEQYF.

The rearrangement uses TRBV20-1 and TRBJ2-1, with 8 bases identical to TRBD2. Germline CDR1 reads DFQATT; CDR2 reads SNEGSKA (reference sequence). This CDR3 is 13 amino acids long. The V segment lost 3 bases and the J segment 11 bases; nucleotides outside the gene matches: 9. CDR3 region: CSASSPGGTKQFF. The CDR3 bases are TGCAGTGCTAGTTCCCCGGGAGGGACAAAGCAGTTCTTC.

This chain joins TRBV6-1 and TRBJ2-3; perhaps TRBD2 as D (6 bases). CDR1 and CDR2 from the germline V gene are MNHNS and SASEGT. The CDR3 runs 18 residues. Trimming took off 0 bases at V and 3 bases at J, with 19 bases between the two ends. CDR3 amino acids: CASSEARGPRRGTDTQYF. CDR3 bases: TGTGCCAGCAGTGAAGCAAGGGGACCGCGGAGGGGAACAGATACGCAGTATTTT.

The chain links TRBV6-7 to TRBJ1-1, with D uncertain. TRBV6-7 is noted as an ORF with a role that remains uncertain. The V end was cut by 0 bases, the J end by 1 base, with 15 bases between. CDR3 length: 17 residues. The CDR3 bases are TGTGCCAGCAGTTACTCGAATCAGGCGGGAAAGAACACTGAAGCTTTCTTT. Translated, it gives CASSYSNQAGKNTEAFF.